This T cell receptor beta chain was sequenced during a study of cytomegalovirus exposure and HLA in healthy donors. Researchers ran the PCR with 60 Vbeta and 13 Jbeta primers. The method was immunoSEQ multiplex PCR; TCRdb's version includes in-frame clones alone and lacks a portion of them. The data show 85,000 to 130,000 clones, around three quarters seen once. CDR1 and CDR2 from the germline V gene are SGHTS and YDEGEE. This CDR3 spans 15 amino acids. Trimming took 3 bases from V and 2 from J, leaving 12 bases between them. Sequenced: PBMCs. This sequence originates from a female donor in good health and CMV-seropositive. The chain joins TRBV5-8 to TRBJ1-5; D not certain. This CDR3 reads CASSYGKIGNQPQHF. CDR3 nucleotide sequence: TGTGCCAGCAGCTACGGGAAGATTGGCAATCAGCCCCAGCATTTT.